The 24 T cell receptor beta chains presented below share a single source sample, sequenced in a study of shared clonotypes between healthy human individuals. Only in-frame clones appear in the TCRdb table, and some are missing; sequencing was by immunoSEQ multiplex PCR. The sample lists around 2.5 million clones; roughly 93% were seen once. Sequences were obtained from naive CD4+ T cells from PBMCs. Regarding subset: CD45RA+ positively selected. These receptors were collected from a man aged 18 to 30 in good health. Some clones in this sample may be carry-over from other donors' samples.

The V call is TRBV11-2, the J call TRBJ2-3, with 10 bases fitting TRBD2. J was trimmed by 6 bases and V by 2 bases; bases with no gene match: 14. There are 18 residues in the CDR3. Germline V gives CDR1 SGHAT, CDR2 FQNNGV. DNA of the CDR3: TGTGCCAGCAGCTTAAATGGTCCTAGCGGGAGACGAGGGGATACGCAGTATTTT. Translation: CASSLNGPSGRRGDTQYF.

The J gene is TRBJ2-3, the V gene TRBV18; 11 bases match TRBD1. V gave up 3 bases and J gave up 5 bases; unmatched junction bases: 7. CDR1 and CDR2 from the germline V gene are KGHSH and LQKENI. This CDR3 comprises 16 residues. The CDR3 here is CASSPLGTGGQDTQYF. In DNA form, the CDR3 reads TGTGCCAGCTCACCTTTGGGGACAGGGGGTCAAGATACGCAGTATTTT.

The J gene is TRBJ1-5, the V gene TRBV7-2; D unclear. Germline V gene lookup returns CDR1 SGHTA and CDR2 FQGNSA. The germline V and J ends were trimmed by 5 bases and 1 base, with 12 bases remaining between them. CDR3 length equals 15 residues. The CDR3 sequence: CASSGSGGSNQPQHF. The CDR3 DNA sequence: TGTGCCAGCAGCGGGAGCGGAGGGAGCAATCAGCCCCAGCATTTT.

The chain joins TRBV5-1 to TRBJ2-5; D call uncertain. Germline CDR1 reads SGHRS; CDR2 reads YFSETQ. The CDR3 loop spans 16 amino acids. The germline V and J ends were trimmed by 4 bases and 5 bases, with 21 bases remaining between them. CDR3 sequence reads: CASSAGNGVALETQYF. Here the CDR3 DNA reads TGCGCCAGCAGCGCCGGTAATGGGGTAGCCCTCGAGACCCAGTACTTC.

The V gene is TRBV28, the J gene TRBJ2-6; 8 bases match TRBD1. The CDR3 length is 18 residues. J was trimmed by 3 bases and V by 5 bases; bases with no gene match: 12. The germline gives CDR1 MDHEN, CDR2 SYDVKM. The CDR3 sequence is CASSPPGQGVRGANVLTF. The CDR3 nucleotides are TGTGCCAGCAGTCCCCCCGGACAGGGAGTTCGTGGGGCCAACGTCCTGACTTTC. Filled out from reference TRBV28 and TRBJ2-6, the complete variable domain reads DVKVTQSSRYLVKRTGEKVFLECVQDMDHENMFWYRQDPGLGLRLIYFSYDVKMKEKGDIPEGYSVSREKKERFSLILESASTNQTSMYLCASSPPGQGVRGANVLTFGAGSRLTVL.

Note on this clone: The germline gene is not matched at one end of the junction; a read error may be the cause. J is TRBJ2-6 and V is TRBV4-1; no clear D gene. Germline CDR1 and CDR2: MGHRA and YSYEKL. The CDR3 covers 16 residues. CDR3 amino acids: CASSQYKRVGTNVLTF. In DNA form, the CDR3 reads TGCGCCAGCAGCCAGTATAAAAGGGTTGGGACCAACGTCCTGACTTTC.

The CDR3 bases are TGCGCCAGCAGCTTAAGCGGGACTAGCGTGAGCTACGAGCAGTACTTC. Its protein product is CASSLSGTSVSYEQYF. The V and J genes are TRBV5-1 and TRBJ2-7, with 10 bases fitting TRBD2. CDR1 is SGHRS and CDR2 is YFSETQ in the germline V gene. CDR3 size: 16 residues. V dropped 2 bases and J dropped 3; count of bases not matched to a gene: 8.

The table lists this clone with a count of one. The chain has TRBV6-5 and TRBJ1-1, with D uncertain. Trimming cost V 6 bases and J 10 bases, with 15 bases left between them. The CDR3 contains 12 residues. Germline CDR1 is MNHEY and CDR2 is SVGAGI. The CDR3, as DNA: TGTGCCAGCAGCAGCACGACGGCGGGAGCTTTCTTT. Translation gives CASSSTTAGAFF.

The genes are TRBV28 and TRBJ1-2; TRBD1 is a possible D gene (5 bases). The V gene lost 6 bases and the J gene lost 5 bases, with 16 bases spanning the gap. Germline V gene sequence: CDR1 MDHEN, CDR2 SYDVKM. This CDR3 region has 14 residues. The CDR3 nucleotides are TGTGCCAGCAGCCAAGGGGCAGCCTCTTATGGCTACACCTTC. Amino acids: CASSQGAASYGYTF.

The CDR3 protein is CASSVSGTAYGYTF. The CDR3 region has the DNA TGTGCCAGCAGTGTCTCCGGGACGGCCTATGGCTACACCTTC. The chain uses TRBV6-1 and TRBJ1-2; a weak D match, TRBD1 (5 bases). V lost 4 bases to trimming and J lost 4 bases, with 13 bases between them. The germline V gene has CDR1 MNHNS and CDR2 SASEGT. The length of the CDR3 is 14 residues.

The CDR3 DNA follows: TGTGCCAGCAGCTTCCTGGGTGGGGCCCCCTACAATGAGCAGTTCTTC. This sequence encodes CASSFLGGAPYNEQFF. V is TRBV11-3 and J is TRBJ2-1; tentatively, D is TRBD1 (5 bases). This CDR3 has 16 residues. Germline V gives CDR1 SGHNT, CDR2 YENEEA. V gave up 3 bases and J gave up 2 bases, with 14 bases separating them. Full variable domain (outside the CDR3, taken from reference TRBV11-3 and TRBJ2-1): EAGVVQSPRYKIIEKKQPVAFWCNPISGHNTLYWYLQNLGQGPELLIRYENEEAVDDSQLPKDRFSAERLKGVDSTLKIQPAELGDSAVYLCASSFLGGAPYNEQFFGPGTRLTVL.

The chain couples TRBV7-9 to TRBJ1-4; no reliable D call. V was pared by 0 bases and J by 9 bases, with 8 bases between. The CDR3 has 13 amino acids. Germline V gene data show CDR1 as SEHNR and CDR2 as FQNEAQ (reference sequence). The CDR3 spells CASSLAGSKKLFF. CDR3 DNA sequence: TGTGCCAGCAGCTTAGCGGGCTCCAAAAAACTGTTTTTT.

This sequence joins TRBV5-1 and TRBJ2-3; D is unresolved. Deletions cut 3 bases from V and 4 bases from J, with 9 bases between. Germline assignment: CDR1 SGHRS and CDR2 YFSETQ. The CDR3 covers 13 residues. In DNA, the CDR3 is TGCGCCAGCAGCTCAACCCCCCCAGATACGCAGTATTTT. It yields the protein CASSSTPPDTQYF.

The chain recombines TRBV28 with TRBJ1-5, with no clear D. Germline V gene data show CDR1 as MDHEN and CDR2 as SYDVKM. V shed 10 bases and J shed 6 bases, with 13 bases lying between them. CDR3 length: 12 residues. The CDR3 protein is CATRVRSQPQHF. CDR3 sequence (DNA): TGTGCCACCCGCGTGCGGAGTCAGCCCCAGCATTTT.

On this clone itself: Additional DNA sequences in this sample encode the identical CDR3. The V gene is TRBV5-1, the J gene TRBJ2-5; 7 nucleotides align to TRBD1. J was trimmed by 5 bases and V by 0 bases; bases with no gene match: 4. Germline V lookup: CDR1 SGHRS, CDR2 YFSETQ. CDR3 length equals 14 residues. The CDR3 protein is CASSLEGAGETQYF. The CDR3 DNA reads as TGCGCCAGCAGCTTGGAGGGGGCTGGGGAGACCCAGTACTTC.

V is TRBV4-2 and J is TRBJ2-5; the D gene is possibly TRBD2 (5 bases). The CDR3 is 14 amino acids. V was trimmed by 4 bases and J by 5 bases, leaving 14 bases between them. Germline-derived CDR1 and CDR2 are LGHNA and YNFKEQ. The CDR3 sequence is CASSRAPEGETQYF. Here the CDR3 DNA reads TGTGCCAGCAGCCGCGCCCCCGAGGGTGAGACCCAGTACTTC.

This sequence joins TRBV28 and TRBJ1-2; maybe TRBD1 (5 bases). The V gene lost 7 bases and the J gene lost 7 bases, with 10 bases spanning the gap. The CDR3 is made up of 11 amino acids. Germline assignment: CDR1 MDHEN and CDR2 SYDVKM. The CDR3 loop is CASTHQGGYTF. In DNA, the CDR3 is TGTGCCAGCACCCATCAGGGTGGCTACACCTTC.

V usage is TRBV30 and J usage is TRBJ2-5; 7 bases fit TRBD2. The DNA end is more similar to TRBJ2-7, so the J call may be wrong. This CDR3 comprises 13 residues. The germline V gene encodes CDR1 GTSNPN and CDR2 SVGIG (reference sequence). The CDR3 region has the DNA TGTGCCTGGAGAAGCGGGGAGCCCTACGAGCAGTACTTC. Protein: CAWRSGEPYEQYF.

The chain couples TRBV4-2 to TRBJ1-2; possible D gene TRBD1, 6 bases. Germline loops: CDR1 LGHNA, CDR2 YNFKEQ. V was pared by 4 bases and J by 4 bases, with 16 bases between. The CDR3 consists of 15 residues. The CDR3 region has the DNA TGTGCCAGCAGCCCACAAGGGGGAGGTCGCTATGGCTACACCTTC. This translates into CASSPQGGGRYGYTF.

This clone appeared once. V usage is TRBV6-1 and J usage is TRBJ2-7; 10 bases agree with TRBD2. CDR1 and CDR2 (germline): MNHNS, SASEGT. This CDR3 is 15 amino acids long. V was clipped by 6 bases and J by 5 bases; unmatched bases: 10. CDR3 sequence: CASRELAGQAHEQYF. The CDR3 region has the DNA TGTGCCAGCAGGGAACTAGCGGGGCAGGCCCACGAGCAGTACTTC.

CDR3 DNA: TGTGCCAGCAGCTTAGGCTCCGCCGGGGGAGAAAAACTGTTTTTT. As protein: CASSLGSAGGEKLFF. This chain connects TRBV7-9 to TRBJ1-4; D possibly corresponds to TRBD1 (5 bases). Germline V CDR1 and CDR2: SEHNR, FQNEAQ (reference sequence). The CDR3 totals 15 residues. The germline V and J ends were trimmed by 1 base and 8 bases, with 14 bases remaining between them.

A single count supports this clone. The CDR3 nucleotides read TGCGCCAGCAGCATCTCAGGGGGCGCAGGGAACACTGAAGCTTTCTTT. Its translation: CASSISGGAGNTEAFF. This chain joins TRBV5-1 and TRBJ1-1, with 8 positions matching TRBD1. Germline V gene lookup returns CDR1 SGHRS and CDR2 YFSETQ. This CDR3 comprises 16 residues. With V trimmed by 4 bases and J by 1 base, 9 bases remained unmatched.

CDR3: CASSPLGTGGEKLFF. As DNA, the CDR3 is TGTGCCAGTAGTCCCCTGGGGACCGGAGGCGAAAAACTGTTTTTT. The rearrangement links TRBV19 to TRBJ1-4; tentative D call: TRBD1 (5 bases). This CDR3 is 15 amino acids long. V was cut by 5 bases and J by 8 bases, with 18 bases left in between. Germline CDR1 LNHDA, CDR2 SQIVND (reference sequence).

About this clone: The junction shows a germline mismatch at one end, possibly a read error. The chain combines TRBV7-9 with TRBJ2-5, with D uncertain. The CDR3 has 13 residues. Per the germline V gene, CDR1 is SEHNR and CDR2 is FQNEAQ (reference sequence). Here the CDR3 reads CASSLVDPPPIDF. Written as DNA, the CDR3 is TGTGCCAGCAGCTTAGTGGACCCTCCCCCCATAGACTTC.